A few counts support the clone carrying this T cell receptor beta chain. Its target is unknown. This sample is drawn from a study of human T cells and chemical hapten exposure. Study information: An approximately 2 cm by approximately 2 cm inner upper arm patch received 2% DPC for sensitization. Each patient's scalp received weekly diphenylcyclopropenone throughout the roughly 24-week study. Upper-back patches of 0.01% DPC were read at 6 days. Study findings and constraints: Patch test score was positively correlated with the counts of TCRs that had expanded at PT1.

Regarding time point: patch test 2, 6 weeks after DPC sensitization. Stated treatment: therapeutic diphenylcyclopropenone sensitization with weekly scalp DPC. TCRdb re-called the RACE reads with MiXCR, one entry per CDR3 protein. The table lists fewer than 95,000 distinct CDR3 sequences, 9.5% to 11% of them singletons. This CDR3 contains 14 residues. The trim removed 5 bases at V and 5 bases at J, leaving 8 bases unmatched. The chain uses TRBV12-3 or TRBV12-4 and TRBJ2-5; 7 bases align to TRBD1. The sequenced sample was whole blood, obtained in connection with sensitization to the hapten diphenylcyclopropenone (DPC). The sequence came from a man aged 35-49 years with alopecia areata. Some clones in this sample may be carry-over from other donors' samples. The CDR3 sequence is CASSPLTGWETQYF. The CDR3 DNA reads as TGTGCCAGCAGTCCTTTGACAGGGTGGGAGACCCAGTACTTC.